This T cell receptor beta chain is from a study of cytomegalovirus exposure and HLA in healthy donors. The overall study: From around 180 million T cells, an earlier analysis saw 120 million or so unique TCR beta sequences.

Germline values: CDR1 SGHAT, CDR2 FQNNGV. V was pared by 5 bases and J by 8 bases, with 15 bases of the junction left unmatched. The CDR3 is 17 amino acids. Researchers ran the PCR with 60 Vbeta and 13 Jbeta primers. Assay used: immunoSEQ multiplex PCR; TCRdb lists only in-frame clones, some missing. The repertoire consists of under 55,000 clones, with roughly 72% occurring once and the leading ten covering 9.1%. With regard to this clone: Its antigen is as yet unknown.

Study observations and caveats: A later analysis found TCR association rates differed by HLA locus, highest for DRB1 and lowest for HLA-C.

The chain joins TRBV11-2 to TRBJ1-5; 10 positions match TRBD1. The sequencing input was PBMCs. The source of this sequence is a woman aged 45-60 years in good health and CMV-seronegative. CDR3 region: CASSQGGQGLPREPQHF. DNA of the CDR3: TGTGCCAGCAGCCAGGGGGGACAGGGGTTACCTAGGGAGCCCCAGCATTTT.